This entry lists 24 T cell receptor beta chains sequenced from one sample in a study of molecular identifiers for immune sequencing clone quantification. TCRdb called the PCR reads again in MiXCR, with one record for every CDR3 protein. This sample has some 100,000 distinct CDR3 sequences, with around a third found just once. Sample: naive CD8+ T cells from blood, with Jurkat cell RNA spiked in. Subset in this sample: FACS-sorted CD8+CD4-CCR7+CD45RA+ naive T cells. These receptors came from a human donor in good health. Some libraries in this study had Jurkat cell RNA spiked in.

Note on this clonotype: A read error may explain this, as a much larger clone is one base away. The V and J genes are TRBV27 and TRBJ2-7, with 8 bases aligning to TRBD1. CDR3 length: 16 residues. Germline V gene lookup returns CDR1 MNHEY and CDR2 SMNVEV (reference sequence). This chain's CDR3 is CASRLSMGQVLYEQYF. CDR3 sequence (DNA): TGTGCCAGCAGATTATCGATGGGACAGGTCCTCTACGAGCAGTACTTC.

About this clonotype: A single base separates this from a much larger clone, so it may be a read error. The CDR3 coding sequence is TGCGGTGCTAGCTACGAGCAGTACTTC. Protein: CGASYEQYF. The J gene is TRBJ2-7, the V gene TRBV20-1; D remains unclear. The CDR3 contains 9 residues. CDR1 DFQATT and CDR2 SNEGSKA come from the germline V gene (reference sequence).

Of note for this clonotype: Relative to the germline gene, one junction end is altered; a read error may explain this. The V call is TRBV13, the J call TRBJ2-3; the D gene is possibly TRBD2 (6 bases). Germline V lookup: CDR1 PRHDT, CDR2 FYEKMQ (reference sequence). The CDR3 is made up of 15 amino acids. CDR3 loop: CASSSRLGSTDTLYF. The CDR3 DNA reads as TGTGCCAGCAGCTCGAGACTAGGGAGCACAGATACGCTGTATTTT.

Written as DNA, the CDR3 is TGTGCCAGCAGTTACTCGGCAGTGGAGGTTGGGGCCAACGTCCTGACTTTC. Protein product: CASSYSAVEVGANVLTF. This chain joins TRBV6-5 and TRBJ2-6; maybe TRBD2 (5 bases). Germline loops: CDR1 MNHEY, CDR2 SVGAGI. The V and J ends lost 0 bases and 3 bases respectively, with 12 bases between them. This CDR3 spans 17 amino acids.

This clonotype has ten or more counts. V gene TRBV13 combines with J gene TRBJ2-5, with TRBD2 matching 14 bases. Germline CDR1 PRHDT, CDR2 FYEKMQ (reference sequence). The J segment lost 5 bases and the V segment lost 3 bases, leaving 5 bases of the junction unmatched. This CDR3 has 16 residues. Written as DNA, the CDR3 is TGTGCCAGCAGCTTCGCGGGACTAGCGGGAGTTGAGACCCAGTACTTC. Residues: CASSFAGLAGVETQYF.

To note about this clonotype: Sequence at one end of the junction differs from germline and may be a read error. V gene TRBV12-3 or TRBV12-4 combines with J gene TRBJ1-5; 8 bases align to TRBD1. This CDR3 spans 14 amino acids. This CDR3 is CASSQDRDNQPRHF. The CDR3 nucleotides read TGTGCCAGCAGCCAGGACAGGGACAATCAGCCCCGGCATTTT.

This clonotype occurred a few times. This chain links TRBV28 with TRBJ2-7; TRBD1 matches at 7 bases. Losses at the gene ends were 5 bases for V and 5 bases for J; bases not matched to a gene: 9. CDR1 and CDR2 from the germline V gene are MDHEN and SYDVKM. The CDR3 totals 14 residues. CDR3 residues: CASSPRTGQNEQYF. Written as DNA, the CDR3 is TGTGCCAGCAGTCCTAGGACAGGACAGAACGAGCAGTACTTC. Complete variable domain (other parts from reference TRBV28 and TRBJ2-7): DVKVTQSSRYLVKRTGEKVFLECVQDMDHENMFWYRQDPGLGLRLIYFSYDVKMKEKGDIPEGYSVSREKKERFSLILESASTNQTSMYLCASSPRTGQNEQYFGPGTRLTVT.

The gene calls are TRBV28 and TRBJ2-5; D perhaps matches TRBD2 (5 bases). Germline V CDR1 and CDR2: MDHEN, SYDVKM. CDR3 size: 12 residues. V lost 6 bases, J lost 4 bases, and 9 bases lay in between. CDR3 loop: CASRRVSETQYF. CDR3 DNA: TGTGCCAGCAGGCGGGTATCAGAGACCCAGTACTTC.

The chain combines TRBV19 with TRBJ2-3; D gene unclear. The CDR3 runs to 11 residues. The V end lost 7 bases, the J end lost 4 bases, and 6 bases lay between the germline ends. Germline V lookup: CDR1 LNHDA, CDR2 SQIVND (reference sequence). Here the CDR3 reads CASTMADTQYF. The CDR3, as DNA: TGTGCCAGTACGATGGCAGATACGCAGTATTTT. Looking up the rest from reference TRBV19 and TRBJ2-3 gives the full variable domain: DGGITQSPKYLFRKEGQNVTLSCEQNLNHDAMYWYRQDPGQGLRLIYYSQIVNDFQKGDIAEGYSVSREKKESFPLTVTSAQKNPTAFYLCASTMADTQYFGPGTRLTVL.

This clonotype came up a few times. J is TRBJ1-5 and V is TRBV19; the D gene is possibly TRBD1 (6 bases). This CDR3 is 13 amino acids long. The germline V gene encodes CDR1 LNHDA and CDR2 SQIVND (reference sequence). Trimming left V 9 bases short and J 3 bases short, with 12 bases between. The CDR3 DNA reads TGTGCCAGCAAGGACAGCCTCAATCAGCCCCAGCATTTT. This codes for CASKDSLNQPQHF.

This clonotype turned up a few times. In DNA form, the CDR3 reads TGTGCCAGCAGCTTACCCGGGACTAGCGGCACAGATACGCAGTATTTT. Its protein is CASSLPGTSGTDTQYF. The chain is built from TRBV7-2 and TRBJ2-3; 10 positions agree with TRBD2. Trimming took 2 bases from V and 1 from J; bases not matched to a gene: 3. CDR1 is SGHTA and CDR2 is FQGNSA in the germline V gene. This CDR3 has 16 residues.

This clonotype came up a few times. The chain has TRBV5-4 and TRBJ2-7; tentatively, D is TRBD1 (5 bases). Germline-derived CDR1 and CDR2 are SGHNT and YYREEE (reference sequence). The germline V and J ends were trimmed by 4 bases and 0 bases, with 11 bases remaining between them. This CDR3 spans 14 amino acids. CDR3 protein: CASSETAHSYEQYF. CDR3 DNA sequence: TGTGCCAGCAGCGAGACAGCGCACTCCTACGAGCAGTACTTC.

CDR3 sequence: CASSFSLGNYEQYF. CDR3 nucleotide sequence: TGTGCCAGCAGTTTCTCTCTGGGTAATTACGAGCAGTACTTC. J is TRBJ2-7 and V is TRBV12-3 or TRBV12-4; no firm D call. Trimming stripped 3 bases from V and 4 bases from J, with 13 bases between. The CDR3 consists of 14 residues.

This rearrangement joins TRBV28 to TRBJ2-5, with a weak D call TRBD2 (6 bases). CDR1 and CDR2 (germline): MDHEN, SYDVKM. This CDR3 has 14 residues. Trimming removed 6 bases from V and 5 bases from J, with 16 bases in between. The CDR3 protein is CASSSWPRGETQYF. CDR3 coding DNA: TGTGCCAGCAGCTCTTGGCCGCGGGGTGAGACCCAGTACTTC.

Worth noting for this clonotype: A much larger clone is a single base away; this may be a read error. The J gene is TRBJ2-3, the V gene TRBV7-2, with 10 bases lining up with TRBD2. CDR1 SGHTA and CDR2 FQGNSA come from the germline V gene. The CDR3 runs 19 residues. After removal of 2 bases from V and 1 base from J, the junction contained 12 bases not matched to a gene. In nucleotides, the CDR3 is TGTGCCAGCAGCTTACTGGAGAGCGGGAGGGCCTTCGGCACAGATACGCAGTATTTT. It specifies CASSLLESGRAFGTDTQYF.

About this clonotype itself: This clone may be a read error of a much larger clone one base away. It is likely a read error, because the conserved phenylalanine at the end of the CDR3 is missing. The V gene is TRBV10-3, the J gene TRBJ2-7, with a weak D call TRBD1 (5 bases). CDR1 is ENHRY, CDR2 SYGVKD, per germline. V gave up 2 bases and J gave up 3 bases, with 11 bases separating them. This CDR3 is 14 amino acids long. The CDR3 bases are TGTGCCATCAGTGAGGACAGTGAGTACTACGAGCAGTACTGC. Protein: CAISEDSEYYEQYC.

A remark on this clonotype: This may be a read error, as it is one base from a much larger clone. The chain links TRBV29-1 to TRBJ1-1, with D unresolved. Germline CDR1 and CDR2: SQVTM and ANQGSEA. The CDR3 runs to 13 residues. The CDR3 protein is CSVGFQLNTKAFF. The CDR3 region has the DNA TGCAGCGTTGGCTTTCAGCTGAACACTAAAGCTTTCTTT. The variable domain in full, with the rest retrieved from reference TRBV29-1 and TRBJ1-1, is SAVISQKPSRDICQRGTSLTIQCQVDSQVTMMFWYRQQPGQSLTLIATANQGSEATYESGFVIDKFPISRPNLTFSTLTVSNMSPEDSSIYLCSVGFQLNTKAFFGQGTRLTVV.

The chain has TRBV20-1 and TRBJ2-7; no reliable D call. Germline V gene data show CDR1 as DFQATT and CDR2 as SNEGSKA (reference sequence). V was trimmed by 0 bases and J by 5 bases, leaving 14 bases between them. The CDR3 consists of 14 residues. CDR3 bases: TGCAGTGCTAGAGATCGCCTCTCTACGAACGAGCAGTACTTC. This codes for CSARDRLSTNEQYF.

This clonotype has a single count. A single base separates this from a much larger clone, so it may be a read error. The chain carries TRBV4-1 and TRBJ1-1; D gene unclear. Germline CDR1 is MGHRA and CDR2 is YSYEKL. This CDR3 contains 16 residues. With 0 bases removed from V and 0 bases from J, the gap between germline ends came to 11 bases. CDR3 region: CASSQERAHMNTEAFF. DNA of the CDR3: TGCGCCAGCAGCCAAGAACGTGCCCATATGAACACTGAAGCTTTCTTT.

This clonotype was seen at least ten times. The chain uses TRBV7-3 and TRBJ2-3; possible D gene TRBD2, 6 bases. CDR1 and CDR2 (germline): SGHTA, FQGTGA. CDR3 length equals 15 residues. V lost 2 bases, J lost 2 bases, and 11 bases lay in between. CDR3 loop: CASSLAGSPTDTQYF. DNA for the CDR3: TGTGCCAGCAGCTTAGCGGGGTCCCCCACAGATACGCAGTATTTT.

The gene calls are TRBV9 and TRBJ2-7; tentative D call: TRBD2 (6 bases). The germline V gene has CDR1 SGDLS and CDR2 YYNGEE. V lost 5 bases to trimming and J lost 5 bases, with 20 bases between them. This CDR3 is 15 amino acids long. As DNA, the CDR3 is TGTGCCAGCAGTCCGGGTAGCGGCCTCCCCAACGAGCAGTACTTC. This codes for CASSPGSGLPNEQYF. The full variable domain, with the rest looked up from reference TRBV9 and TRBJ2-7, is DSGVTQTPKHLITATGQRVTLRCSPRSGDLSVYWYQQSLDQGLQFLIQYYNGEERAKGNILERFSAQQFPDLHSELNLSSLELGDSALYFCASSPGSGLPNEQYFGPGTRLTVT.

There are many counts of this clonotype. The chain combines TRBV28 with TRBJ2-7; D gene ambiguous. Deletions cut 2 bases from V and 3 bases from J, with 5 bases between. CDR1 is MDHEN, CDR2 SYDVKM, per germline. The CDR3 runs 12 residues. The CDR3 is CASSLMGYEQYF. The CDR3 nucleotides read TGTGCCAGCAGTTTAATGGGCTACGAGCAGTACTTC. Full variable domain (rest looked up from reference TRBV28 and TRBJ2-7): DVKVTQSSRYLVKRTGEKVFLECVQDMDHENMFWYRQDPGLGLRLIYFSYDVKMKEKGDIPEGYSVSREKKERFSLILESASTNQTSMYLCASSLMGYEQYFGPGTRLTVT.

There are a few counts of this clonotype. The chain is built from TRBV7-9 and TRBJ2-2; the D gene could be TRBD1 or TRBD2 (5 bases each). Germline lookup yields CDR1 SEHNR and CDR2 FQNEAQ (reference sequence). The V gene lost 10 bases and the J gene lost 4 bases, with 13 bases spanning the gap. The CDR3 sequence is 13 residues long. CDR3 sequence: CANRDRLTGELFF. The CDR3 DNA reads TGTGCCAACCGGGACCGCCTCACCGGGGAGCTGTTTTTT.

Notes on this clonotype: A read error may be the cause here, since a much bigger clone is one base away. Given the absence of the conserved phenylalanine or tryptophan at the CDR3 end, a read error is likely. The V gene is TRBV28, the J gene TRBJ1-4; D unresolved. The V gene's germline CDR1 is MDHEN and CDR2 SYDVKM. The V end lost 8 bases, the J end lost 6 bases, and 7 bases lay between the germline ends. CDR3 length: 11 residues. The CDR3 spells CASRQHEKLFL. DNA for the CDR3: TGTGCCAGCCGACAACATGAAAAACTGTTTCTT.